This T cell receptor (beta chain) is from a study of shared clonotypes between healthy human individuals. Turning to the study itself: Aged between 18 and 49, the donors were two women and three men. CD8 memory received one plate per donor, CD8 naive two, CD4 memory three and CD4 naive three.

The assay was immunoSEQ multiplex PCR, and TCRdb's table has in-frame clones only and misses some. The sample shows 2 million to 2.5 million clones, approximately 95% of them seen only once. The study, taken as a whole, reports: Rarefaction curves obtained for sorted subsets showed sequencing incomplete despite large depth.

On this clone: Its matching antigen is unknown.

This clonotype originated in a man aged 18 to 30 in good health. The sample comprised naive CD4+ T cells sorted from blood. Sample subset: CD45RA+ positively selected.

The CDR3 region is CASSKCEFMGTQYF. CDR3 nucleotide sequence: TGTGCCAGCAGCAAGTGCGAGTTCATGGGGACCCAGTACTTC. The J gene is TRBJ2-5, the V gene TRBV21-1. TRBV21-1 is described as a pseudogene. This CDR3 region has 14 residues.